This TCR beta chain derives from a study of control samples from healthy donors and cancer patients. Sequencing used immunoSEQ multiplex PCR; TCRdb keeps in-frame clones, though not all of them. The top ten clones hold less than 5% of a sample with more than 25,000 clones, approximately 90% of them seen once. Source material: formalin-fixed, paraffin-embedded tissue. This receptor was taken from a female donor with melanoma.

Written as DNA, the CDR3 is TGTGCCAGCAGCTTAAGTGGACTAGCGGGAGTATACAATGAGCAGTTCTTC. Residues: CASSLSGLAGVYNEQFF. The V call is TRBV7-3, the J call TRBJ2-1, with TRBD2 matching 13 bases. V gave up 1 base and J gave up 4 bases; unmatched junction bases: 4. This CDR3 spans 17 amino acids. Germline V lookup: CDR1 SGHTA, CDR2 FQGTGA.